The next 26 T cell receptor beta chains were all read from a single sample in a study of blood T cell repertoires in COVID-19. Profiling relied on immunoSEQ multiplex PCR, and the TCRdb table lists in-frame clones only, not all of them. Altogether about 480,000 clones are present, approximately 90% being singletons, with the ten largest covering roughly 12%. Sequences were obtained from peripheral blood. Source of these receptors: a woman in her forties or fifties with COVID-19, enrolled during active disease.

The chain carries TRBV13 and TRBJ1-3; D remains ambiguous. Germline V CDR1 and CDR2: PRHDT, FYEKMQ (reference sequence). This CDR3 comprises 14 residues. The V end was cut by 5 bases, the J end by 4 bases, with 12 bases between. DNA of the CDR3: TGTGCCAGCAGCCCCGAGCCTTCGGGAAACACCATATATTTT. Translated: CASSPEPSGNTIYF.

This clone was counted only a few times. This CDR3 is CASSAHSSTDTQYF. CDR3 DNA: TGTGCCAGCAGTGCACATTCTAGCACAGATACGCAGTATTTT. The chain employs TRBV25-1 and TRBJ2-3; no clear D. The germline CDR1 and CDR2 sequences are MGHDK and SYGVNS. The CDR3 covers 14 residues. The V and J ends lost 4 bases and 0 bases respectively, with 8 bases between them.

The CDR3 reads CASSKGDYASSNTEAFF. Written as DNA, the CDR3 is TGTGCCAGCAGCAAAGGGGACTATGCCAGCTCCAACACTGAAGCTTTCTTT. V usage is TRBV21-1 and J usage is TRBJ1-1. TRBV21-1 is a pseudogene locus. This CDR3 spans 17 amino acids.

In the case of this clone: The same CDR3 also results from other DNA sequences found in this sample. The chain employs TRBV12-3 or TRBV12-4 and TRBJ1-2; 7 bases map to TRBD1. The CDR3 is 12 amino acids. V lost 6 bases to trimming and J lost 4 bases; unmatched junction nucleotides: 2. DNA of the CDR3: TGTGCCAGCAGCCGACAGGGCTATGGCTACACCTTC. It yields the protein CASSRQGYGYTF.

The genes are TRBV4-2 and TRBJ2-1; 7 bases are a match to TRBD2. Germline CDR1 is LGHNA and CDR2 is YNFKEQ. J lost 3 bases, V lost 0 bases, and 5 bases had no gene match. The CDR3 has 16 amino acids. CDR3 in DNA: TGTGCCAGCAGCCAAGATCCCCGGGGGGTCTACAATGAGCAGTTCTTC. Translation: CASSQDPRGVYNEQFF.

The rearrangement joins TRBV27 to TRBJ1-1, with 9 bases that match TRBD1. The V gene's germline CDR1 is MNHEY and CDR2 SMNVEV (reference sequence). The CDR3 is 16 amino acids. Trimming at V came to 6 bases and at J to 4 bases, leaving 12 bases not matched to a gene. CDR3 in DNA: TGTGCCAGCAGAAGAGGACAGGGGCGAGAAGGCACTGAAGCTTTCTTT. It yields the protein CASRRGQGREGTEAFF.

This clone has just one count. This chain links TRBV7-2 with TRBJ2-7; D uncertain. Germline V gene sequence: CDR1 SGHTA, CDR2 FQGNSA. The V end lost 0 bases, the J end lost 3 bases, and 6 bases lay between the germline ends. There are 13 residues in the CDR3. CDR3 nucleotide sequence: TGTGCCAGCAGCTTAGCGCGAGGCTACGAGCAGTACTTC. It is translated as CASSLARGYEQYF.

The chain uses TRBV14 and TRBJ1-6, with 8 bases that match TRBD1. This CDR3 comprises 14 residues. J lost 9 bases, V lost 1 base, and 2 bases had no gene match. In germline, CDR1 is SGHDN, CDR2 FVKESK. CDR3 region: CASSQVQGASPLHF. DNA for the CDR3: TGTGCCAGCAGCCAAGTCCAGGGGGCTTCACCCCTCCACTTT.

The chain combines TRBV5-4 with TRBJ2-5; D may be TRBD1 (5 bases). Germline V gene sequence: CDR1 SGHNT, CDR2 YYREEE (reference sequence). V lost 5 bases to trimming and J lost 2 bases, with 7 bases between them. The CDR3 extends over 12 amino acids. Written as DNA, the CDR3 is TGTGCCAGCAGAAGGGGTCAAGAGACCCAGTACTTC. It translates to CASRRGQETQYF.

The chain joins TRBV9 to TRBJ2-7; a possible D gene is TRBD1 (7 bases). From germline, CDR1 is SGDLS and CDR2 YYNGEE. The CDR3 runs 14 residues. V dropped 0 bases and J dropped 2 bases, with 9 bases sitting between them. CDR3 nucleotides: TGTGCCAGCAGCGTAGCAGGGGGGACCTACGAGCAGTACTTC. Translating it yields CASSVAGGTYEQYF.

The chain combines TRBV5-4 with TRBJ2-1; 7 nucleotides line up with TRBD2. V was pared by 2 bases and J by 3 bases, with 5 bases of the junction left unmatched. There are 15 residues in the CDR3. Germline V gene sequence: CDR1 SGHNT, CDR2 YYREEE (reference sequence). In DNA, the CDR3 is TGTGCCAGCAGCTTTCGCCTAGCGGACTACAATGAGCAGTTCTTC. Its translation: CASSFRLADYNEQFF. Drawing the rest from reference TRBV5-4 and TRBJ2-1, the complete variable domain is ETGVTQSPTHLIKTRGQQVTLRCSSQSGHNTVSWYQQALGQGPQFIFQYYREEENGRGNFPPRFSGLQFPNYSSELNVNALELDDSALYLCASSFRLADYNEQFFGPGTRLTVL.

V is TRBV4-1 and J is TRBJ2-7; 11 bases map to TRBD2. Germline V lookup: CDR1 MGHRA, CDR2 YSYEKL. V lost 1 base, J lost 1 base, and 3 bases stayed unmatched. The CDR3 sequence is 16 residues long. In DNA, the CDR3 is TGCGCCAGCAGCCAAGTAGCGGGGGGGAAATCCTACGAGCAGTACTTC. Its translation is CASSQVAGGKSYEQYF.

The chain employs TRBV12-3 or TRBV12-4 and TRBJ1-5; D unclear. This CDR3 has 12 amino acids. The V and J ends lost 2 bases and 6 bases respectively, with 5 bases between them. Here the CDR3 reads CASSLYSQPQHF. In DNA, the CDR3 is TGTGCCAGCAGTTTATATAGTCAGCCCCAGCATTTT.

The V call is TRBV6-1, the J call TRBJ1-5; TRBD1 matches at 8 bases. The CDR3 sequence is 15 residues long. With V trimmed by 3 bases and J by 7 bases, 8 bases remained unmatched. The germline V gene has CDR1 MNHNS and CDR2 SASEGT. CDR3 DNA sequence: TGTGCCAGCAGTGAGAACAGGGGGAATGGCCAGCCCCAGCATTTT. Encoded protein: CASSENRGNGQPQHF.

The chain's CDR3 is CASSRQGNYNEQFF. CDR3 in DNA: TGTGCCAGTAGTCGACAGGGCAACTACAATGAGCAGTTCTTC. The chain combines TRBV19 with TRBJ2-1, with 7 positions matching TRBD1. This CDR3 contains 14 residues. V was pared by 5 bases and J by 3 bases, with 4 bases of the junction left unmatched. Germline assignment: CDR1 LNHDA and CDR2 SQIVND (reference sequence).

J is TRBJ1-4 and V is TRBV11-2; D not certain. This CDR3 is built from 15 residues. Germline V gene lookup returns CDR1 SGHAT and CDR2 FQNNGV. Deletions cut 1 base from V and 7 bases from J, with 13 bases between. The CDR3 DNA sequence: TGTGCCAGCAGCTTAGGAAACGTCTTCGGTGAAAAACTGTTTTTT. It codes for CASSLGNVFGEKLFF. The full variable domain, its missing parts supplied by reference TRBV11-2 and TRBJ1-4, is EAGVAQSPRYKIIEKRQSVAFWCNPISGHATLYWYQQILGQGPKLLIQFQNNGVVDDSQLPKDRFSAERLKGVDSTLKIQPAKLEDSAVYLCASSLGNVFGEKLFFGSGTQLSVL.

This chain uses TRBV7-9 with TRBJ2-7, with 11 bases aligning to TRBD1. V lost 4 bases, J lost 4 bases, and 9 bases stayed unmatched. The CDR3 loop spans 16 amino acids. Germline V gives CDR1 SEHNR, CDR2 FQNEAQ (reference sequence). The CDR3 nucleotides read TGTGCCAGCAGCTCTACGGGCGGACAGGGGGCATACGAGCAGTACTTC. Its translation: CASSSTGGQGAYEQYF. Based on the CDR3 plus reference TRBV7-9 and TRBJ2-7, the full variable domain is DTGVSQNPRHKITKRGQNVTFRCDPISEHNRLYWYRQTLGQGPEFLTYFQNEAQLEKSRLLSDRFSAERPKGSFSTLEIQRTEQGDSAMYLCASSSTGGQGAYEQYFGPGTRLTVT.

J is TRBJ2-3 and V is TRBV19; no firm D call. Germline V gene sequence: CDR1 LNHDA, CDR2 SQIVND (reference sequence). This CDR3 is 13 amino acids long. Trimming shortened V by 5 bases and J by 8 bases, and 14 bases separated the two germline ends. As DNA, the CDR3 is TGTGCCAGTAGTTCCACCCTGCGTGGTACGCAGTATTTT. It codes for CASSSTLRGTQYF.

V usage is TRBV7-8 and J usage is TRBJ2-7, with 7 bases matching TRBD1. CDR3 length: 17 amino acids. With V trimmed by 5 bases and J by 5 bases, 18 bases remained unmatched. Per the germline V gene, CDR1 is SGHVS and CDR2 is FQNEAQ. The CDR3 loop reads CASSQLTDPTGNNEQYF. CDR3 bases: TGTGCCAGCAGCCAATTAACGGACCCGACAGGGAATAACGAGCAGTACTTC.

The chain combines TRBV4-1 with TRBJ2-7; 7 bases map to TRBD1. The trim removed 1 base at V and 2 bases at J, leaving 5 bases unmatched. The CDR3 runs to 15 residues. Per the germline V gene, CDR1 is MGHRA and CDR2 is YSYEKL. The chain's CDR3 is CASSQVGQAPYEQYF. In DNA form, the CDR3 reads TGCGCCAGCAGCCAAGTCGGACAGGCTCCCTACGAGCAGTACTTC.

This chain joins TRBV6-1 and TRBJ2-6, with a possible D match to TRBD2 (5 bases). V lost 4 bases, J lost 4 bases, and 20 bases lay in between. Germline CDR1 is MNHNS and CDR2 is SASEGT. The CDR3 is 18 amino acids. The CDR3 loop reads CASSGEIRRPLGANVLTF. For the CDR3, the DNA is TGTGCCAGCAGTGGGGAGATACGCCGACCCCTAGGGGCCAACGTCCTGACTTTC.

This clone was observed a handful of times. The chain carries TRBV6-1 and TRBJ1-2; 7 bases are shared with TRBD1. Germline assignment: CDR1 MNHNS and CDR2 SASEGT. The CDR3 is made up of 16 amino acids. V shed 1 base, J shed 3 bases, and the junction held 8 bases outside the gene matches. The CDR3 spells CASSEGRQGVDYGYTF. The CDR3 nucleotides are TGTGCCAGCAGTGAAGGTCGCCAGGGGGTTGACTATGGCTACACCTTC.

For the CDR3, the DNA is TGCGCCAGCAGTCCGGGACAGGGGGTTGGAGCTTTCTTT. Residues: CASSPGQGVGAFF. The chain has TRBV10-1 and TRBJ1-1, with TRBD1 matching 11 bases. Germline V gene data show CDR1 as WNHNN and CDR2 as SYGVQD (reference sequence). This CDR3 is 13 amino acids long. The J segment lost 10 bases and the V segment lost 5 bases, leaving 6 bases of the junction unmatched.

The chain combines TRBV28 with TRBJ1-5; 9 bases agree with TRBD1. This CDR3 has 14 residues. Germline CDR1 is MDHEN and CDR2 is SYDVKM. V lost 6 bases to trimming and J lost 6 bases; unmatched junction nucleotides: 6. The chain's CDR3 is CASRQGAKTQPQHF. The CDR3 coding sequence is TGTGCCAGCAGACAGGGGGCGAAGACTCAGCCCCAGCATTTT.

The chain links TRBV24-1 to TRBJ2-3, with TRBD2 as a possible D gene (5 bases). This CDR3 is built from 16 residues. V lost 4 bases and J lost 3, with 16 bases in between. Germline V gene data show CDR1 as KGHDR and CDR2 as SFDVKD. In nucleotides, the CDR3 is TGTGCCACCAGTGACCCCGCACGGGGTCAAACAGATACGCAGTATTTT. Protein: CATSDPARGQTDTQYF.

The chain carries TRBV7-3 and TRBJ2-3; possibly TRBD2 for D (6 bases). The CDR3 spans 14 residues. CDR1 and CDR2 from the germline V gene are SGHTA and FQGTGA. Trimming removed 3 bases at V and 2 bases at J, with 9 bases between. The CDR3 spells CASSFGGFTDTQYF. The CDR3 nucleotides read TGTGCCAGCAGCTTCGGGGGTTTCACAGATACGCAGTATTTT.